This section outlines one T cell receptor (beta chain) sequence together with its context. This sample stems from a study of blood T cell repertoires in COVID-19. Germline V gene data show CDR1 as MDHEN and CDR2 as SYDVKM. The CDR3 runs 17 residues. Trimming cost V 4 bases and J 0 bases, with 18 bases left between them. Authors' processing steps: Counts of nucleated cells, estimated from reference gene primer amplification, were obtained. Some clones are missing from TCRdb's copy, which holds only in-frame ones; the method was immunoSEQ multiplex PCR. From that table come the V and J calls and clone size; the DNA was used to work out D and trimming. The top ten hold 8.5% to 14% of the sample, which has around 280,000 clones, roughly nine tenths seen once. Patients from Seattle were sampled longitudinally, starting during active infection.

The chain carries TRBV28 and TRBJ1-2; a possible D gene is TRBD1 (5 bases). Sample: peripheral blood. The sequence was collected from a woman between 25 and 40 years old with COVID-19, enrolled during active disease. CDR3 amino acids: CASSSPSTGTSNYGYTF. The CDR3 region has the DNA TGTGCCAGCAGTTCACCATCGACGGGGACTTCTAACTATGGCTACACCTTC.